Presented here are 3 T cell receptor beta chains from one specimen sequenced in a study of blood T cell repertoires in COVID-19. Sequencing was performed with immunoSEQ multiplex PCR; in TCRdb, only in-frame clones are kept and a portion is missing. The data contain approximately 400,000 clones, about 87% of them singletons. The sequenced sample consisted of peripheral blood. The receptor set was obtained from a woman between 45 and 65 years old with COVID-19, enrolled during active disease.

This clone was found a few times. This chain links TRBV6-2 or TRBV6-3 with TRBJ1-3, with no clear D. The ends were cut back, 4 bases at V and 1 base at J, with 11 bases in the middle. The germline gives CDR1 MNHEY, CDR2 SVGEGT. This CDR3 comprises 15 residues. CDR3 coding DNA: TGTGCCAGCAGTTCCTTGACACCTTCTGGAAACACCATATATTTT. Its protein is CASSSLTPSGNTIYF.

V and J are TRBV3-1 (or the pseudogene TRBV3-2) and TRBJ2-2; 7 nucleotides match TRBD2. Germline assignment: CDR1 LGHDT and CDR2 YNNKEL (reference sequence). There are 16 residues in the CDR3. V was pared by 1 base and J by 1 base, with 3 bases of the junction left unmatched. Here the CDR3 reads CASSQVGGWNTGELFF. The CDR3 DNA reads as TGTGCCAGCAGCCAAGTGGGGGGGTGGAACACCGGGGAGCTGTTTTTT.

The CDR3, as DNA: TGTGCCAGTGGGGCAGGGAGCACAGATACGCAGTATTTT. Residues: CASGAGSTDTQYF. This chain connects TRBV19 to TRBJ2-3; a possible D gene is TRBD1 (5 bases). Germline CDR1 reads LNHDA; CDR2 reads SQIVND (reference sequence). CDR3 size: 13 residues. The V gene lost 8 bases and the J gene lost 0 bases, with 9 bases spanning the gap.